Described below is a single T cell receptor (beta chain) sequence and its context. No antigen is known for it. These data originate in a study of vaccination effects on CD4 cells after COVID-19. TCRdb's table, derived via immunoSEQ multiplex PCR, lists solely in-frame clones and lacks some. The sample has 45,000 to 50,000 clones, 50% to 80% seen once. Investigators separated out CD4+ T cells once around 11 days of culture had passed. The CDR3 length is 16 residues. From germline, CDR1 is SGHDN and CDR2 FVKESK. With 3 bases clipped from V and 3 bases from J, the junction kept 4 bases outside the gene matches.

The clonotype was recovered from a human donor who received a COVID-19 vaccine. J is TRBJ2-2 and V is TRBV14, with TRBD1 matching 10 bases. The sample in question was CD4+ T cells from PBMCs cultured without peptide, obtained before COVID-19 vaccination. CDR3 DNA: TGTGCCAGCAGCCAGCCGGACAGGGGGGACACCGGGGAGCTGTTTTTT. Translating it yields CASSQPDRGDTGELFF. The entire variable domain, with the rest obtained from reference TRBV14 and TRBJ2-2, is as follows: EAGVTQFPSHSVIEKGQTVTLRCDPISGHDNLYWYRRVMGKEIKFLLHFVKESKQDESGMPNNRFLAERTGGTYSTLKVQPAELEDSGVYFCASSQPDRGDTGELFFGEGSRLTVL.